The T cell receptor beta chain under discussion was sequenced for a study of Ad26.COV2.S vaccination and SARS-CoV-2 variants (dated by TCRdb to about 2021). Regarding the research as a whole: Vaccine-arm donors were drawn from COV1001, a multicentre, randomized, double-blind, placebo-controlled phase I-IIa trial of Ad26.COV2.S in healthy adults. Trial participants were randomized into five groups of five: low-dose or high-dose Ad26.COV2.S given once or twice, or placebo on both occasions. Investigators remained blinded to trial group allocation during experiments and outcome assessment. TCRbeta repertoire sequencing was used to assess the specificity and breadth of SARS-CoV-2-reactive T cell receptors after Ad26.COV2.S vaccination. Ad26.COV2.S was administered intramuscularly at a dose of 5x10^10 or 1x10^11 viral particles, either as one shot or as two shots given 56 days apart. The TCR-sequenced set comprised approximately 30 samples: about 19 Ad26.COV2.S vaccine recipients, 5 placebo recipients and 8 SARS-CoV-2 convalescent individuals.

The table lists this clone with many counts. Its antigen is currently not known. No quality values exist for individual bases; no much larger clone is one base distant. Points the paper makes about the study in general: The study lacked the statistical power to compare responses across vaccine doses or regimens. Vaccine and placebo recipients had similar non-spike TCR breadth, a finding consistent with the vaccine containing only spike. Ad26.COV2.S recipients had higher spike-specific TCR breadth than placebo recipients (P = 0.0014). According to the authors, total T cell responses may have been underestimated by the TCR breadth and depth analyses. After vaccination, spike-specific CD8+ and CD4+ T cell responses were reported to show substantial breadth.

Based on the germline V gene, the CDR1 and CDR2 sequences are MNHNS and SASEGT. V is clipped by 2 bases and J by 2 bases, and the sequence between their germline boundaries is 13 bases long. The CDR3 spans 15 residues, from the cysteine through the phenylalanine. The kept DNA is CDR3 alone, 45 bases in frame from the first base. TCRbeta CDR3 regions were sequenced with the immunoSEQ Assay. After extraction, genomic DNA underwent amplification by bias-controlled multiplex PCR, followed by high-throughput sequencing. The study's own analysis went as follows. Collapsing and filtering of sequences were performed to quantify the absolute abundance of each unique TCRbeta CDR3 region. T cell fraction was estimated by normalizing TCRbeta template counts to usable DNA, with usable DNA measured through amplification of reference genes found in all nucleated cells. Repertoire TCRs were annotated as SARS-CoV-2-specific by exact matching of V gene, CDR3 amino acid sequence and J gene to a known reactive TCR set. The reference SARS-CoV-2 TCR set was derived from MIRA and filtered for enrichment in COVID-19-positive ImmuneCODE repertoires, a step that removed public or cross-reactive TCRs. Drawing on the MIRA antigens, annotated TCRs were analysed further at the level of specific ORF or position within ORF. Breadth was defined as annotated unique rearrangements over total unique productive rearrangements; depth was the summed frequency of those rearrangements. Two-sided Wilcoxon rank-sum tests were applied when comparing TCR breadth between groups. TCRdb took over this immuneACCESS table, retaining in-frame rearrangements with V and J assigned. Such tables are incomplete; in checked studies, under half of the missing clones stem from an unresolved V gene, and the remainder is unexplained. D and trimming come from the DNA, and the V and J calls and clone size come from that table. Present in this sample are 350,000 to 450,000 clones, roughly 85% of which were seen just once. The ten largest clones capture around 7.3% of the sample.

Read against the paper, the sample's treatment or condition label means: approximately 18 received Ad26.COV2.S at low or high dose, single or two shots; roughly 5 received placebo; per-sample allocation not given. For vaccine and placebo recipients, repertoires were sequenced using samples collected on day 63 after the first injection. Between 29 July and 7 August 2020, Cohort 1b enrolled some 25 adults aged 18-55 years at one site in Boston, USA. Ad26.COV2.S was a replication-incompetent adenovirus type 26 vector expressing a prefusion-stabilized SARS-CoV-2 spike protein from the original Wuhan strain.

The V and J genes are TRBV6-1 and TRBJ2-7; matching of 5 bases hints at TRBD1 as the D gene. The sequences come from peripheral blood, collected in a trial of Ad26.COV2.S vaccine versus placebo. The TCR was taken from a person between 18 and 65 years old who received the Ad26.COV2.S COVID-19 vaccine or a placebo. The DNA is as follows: TGTGCCAGCAGTGAAATTGGCGACAGTGCCTACGAGCAGTACTTC. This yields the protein CASSEIGDSAYEQYF.